The sequence of this TCR beta chain was determined in a study of blood T cell repertoires in COVID-19. Study background: T cells, B-cell-depleted T cells, or PBMCs provided the cDNA or gDNA that served as material.

With 3 bases removed from V and 6 bases from J, the gap between germline ends came to 8 bases. The CDR3 length is 12 residues. Only in-frame clones appear in the TCRdb table, and some are missing; sequencing was by immunoSEQ multiplex PCR. This sample has about 200,000 clones, with about 88% found just once. Sample: peripheral blood. The J gene is TRBJ1-1, the V gene TRBV12-3 or TRBV12-4; no firm D call. The TCR sequence derives from a woman of 80 years or more with acute or convalescent COVID-19. The CDR3: CASSFGVAEAFF. The CDR3 coding sequence is TGTGCCAGCAGTTTCGGGGTAGCTGAAGCTTTCTTT.